A selection of T cell receptor beta chains follows, all from one sample in a study of identical twins. One entry per CDR3 protein results from TCRdb running MiXCR on the 5' RACE reads. The sample yields hundreds of thousands of distinct CDR3 sequences, under 8.5% seen once. These same data were also listed under a study on yellow fever vaccine responses in identical twins.

Sample: PBMCs. The receptor source for this set is a woman aged 18-35 years in good health. The CDR3 runs from the conserved cysteine through the conserved F or W. A D gene is named only where the DNA matches it firmly. Rows may omit the clone size; those that give it use once, few, many or a size class.

TRBV2	many	TRBJ2-4	NA	TGTGCCATAAGAGCAACCCAAACCTTCCTAGCCAAAAACATTCAGTACTTC	CAIRATQTFLAKNIQYF
TRBV6-6	NA	TRBJ2-1	NA	TGTGCCAGCAGTTACGGCAGGCAGACCGTTCAGTTCTTC	CASSYGRQTVQFF
TRBV20-1	NA	TRBJ1-1	NA	TGCAGTGCTAGAGCCCAGTCGATGAACACTGAAGCTTTCTTT	CSARAQSMNTEAFF
TRBV14	many	TRBJ2-1	NA	TGTGCCAGCAGCCAAGATATTTTCAATGAGCAGTTCTTC	CASSQDIFNEQFF
TRBV12-3/TRBV12-4	NA	TRBJ1-1	TRBD1	TGTGCCAGCAGGATCGACAGGGGGCGAACTGAAGCTTTCTTT	CASRIDRGRTEAFF
TRBV24-1	many	TRBJ2-5	TRBD1	TGTGCCACCAGTGATTCCAAGACAGGGGATAAAGAGACCCAGTACTTC	CATSDSKTGDKETQYF
TRBV7-2	NA	TRBJ2-1	NA	TGTGCCAGCAGCTTAGCCCCCAGCGCTGAGCAGTTCTTC	CASSLAPSAEQFF
TRBV14	NA	TRBJ2-1	TRBD2	TGTGCCAGCAGCGAGAAGCGGGAGCTCGCGTACAATGAGCAGTTCTTC	CASSEKRELAYNEQFF
TRBV20-1	many	TRBJ2-2	TRBD2	TGCAGTGCTACTCGAGCGGGAGTGTCCGGGGAGCTGTTTTTT	CSATRAGVSGELFF
TRBV12-3/TRBV12-4	many	TRBJ1-1	NA	TGTGCCAGCAGCCCAGCACCGGCTGAAGCTTTCTTT	CASSPAPAEAFF
TRBV10-3	NA	TRBJ2-1	NA	TGTGCCATCAGTGAGATAAGCGGTGGAGGTTTTGAGCAGTTCTTC	CAISEISGGGFEQFF
TRBV28	NA	TRBJ1-2	NA	TGTGCCAGCAGTTTATCTGGACCTTCCACCTCTAACTATGGCTACACCTTC	CASSLSGPSTSNYGYTF
TRBV12-3/TRBV12-4	many	TRBJ2-2	NA	TGTGCCAGCAGTTTACCCCCCGGGGAGCTGTTTTTT	CASSLPPGELFF
TRBV2	NA	TRBJ2-7	TRBD1	TGTGCCAGCAGTCCGGGACAGGGGATCGAGCAGTACTTC	CASSPGQGIEQYF
TRBV15	many	TRBJ2-1	TRBD2	TGTGCCACCAGCACAAGCCTAACAGGGACTAGCGGGGGAGACTCCTACAATGAGCAGTTCTTC	CATSTSLTGTSGGDSYNEQFF
TRBV6-2/TRBV6-3	NA	TRBJ2-1	TRBD2	TGTGCCAGCAGTTATTCTAGCGGGAACAATGAGCAGTTCTTC	CASSYSSGNNEQFF
TRBV3-1	NA	TRBJ2-3	TRBD2	TGTGCCAGCAGCCAAGACCGGCGGTGGCGGGAGGGCCTTCAGTCCACAGATACGCAGTATTTT	CASSQDRRWREGLQSTDTQYF
TRBV11-1	many	TRBJ2-1	NA	TGTGCCAGCAGCTTATATAGCGGAGTCTCCTACAATGAGCAGTTCTTC	CASSLYSGVSYNEQFF
TRBV6-1	NA	TRBJ2-6	TRBD1	TGTGCCAGCAGTGAAGAAGGGGCCAGGGGGCGCTTAATCTCTGGGGCCAACGTCCTGACTTTC	CASSEEGARGRLISGANVLTF
TRBV6-2/TRBV6-3	NA	TRBJ1-1	NA	TGTGCCAGCAGTTACTATACTTCACAAACAGGGAACACTGAAGCTTTCTTT	CASSYYTSQTGNTEAFF
TRBV3-1	few	TRBJ1-1	NA	TGTGCCAGCAGCCGTCAACCAGGGGAGAACACTGAAGCTTTCTTT	CASSRQPGENTEAFF
TRBV2	NA	TRBJ1-5	NA	TGTGCCAGCAGTGTTGTCGAGGGGAGGTTTGGCAATCAGCCCCAGCATTTT	CASSVVEGRFGNQPQHF
TRBV25-1	NA	TRBJ1-1	TRBD1	TGTGCCAGCGGCACAGGGGGCAACACTGAAGCTTTCTTT	CASGTGGNTEAFF
TRBV10-2	NA	TRBJ2-5	NA	TGCGCCAGCAAGGTTAAAGAGACCCAGTACTTC	CASKVKETQYF
TRBV15	NA	TRBJ2-7	NA	TGTGCCACCAGCAGAGATACGTACGAGCAGTACTTC	CATSRDTYEQYF
TRBV5-1	many	TRBJ2-5	NA	TGCGCCAGCAGCTTGGTTCGGGGTTTGGAGACCCAGTACTTC	CASSLVRGLETQYF
TRBV29-1	many	TRBJ2-7	NA	TGCAGCGGAACGGACACATACTACGAGCAGTACTTC	CSGTDTYYEQYF
TRBV6-5	many	TRBJ2-6	NA	TGTGCCAGCAGTTACAGGGCTGGGGCCAACGTCCTGACTTTC	CASSYRAGANVLTF
TRBV12-3/TRBV12-4	many	TRBJ1-4	NA	TGTGCCAGCAGTTGGGGGGGTGAAAAACTGTTTTTT	CASSWGGEKLFF
TRBV6-2/TRBV6-3	NA	TRBJ2-4	TRBD1	TGTGCCAGCGGTATGACAGGGAACATTCAGTACTTC	CASGMTGNIQYF
TRBV10-3	NA	TRBJ2-1	NA	TGTGCCATCAGGGGATCAGGGGCGGATGAGCAGTTCTTC	CAIRGSGADEQFF
TRBV5-1	NA	TRBJ1-1	TRBD1	TGCGCCAGCAGCGAGGACAGGTTGGACACTGAAGCTTTCTTT	CASSEDRLDTEAFF
TRBV29-1	few	TRBJ2-3	TRBD1	TGCAGCGTTGAGCGGGACAGGGGTAAAGATACGCAGTATTTT	CSVERDRGKDTQYF
TRBV2	few	TRBJ2-2	TRBD2	TGTGCCAGCAGTGAGGATAGCGGGAGAGTAACCGGGGAGCTGTTTTTT	CASSEDSGRVTGELFF
TRBV5-1	NA	TRBJ2-5	TRBD2	TGCGCCAGCAGCCGCAGACTAGCGGGAAGCTCTCAAGAGACCCAGTACTTC	CASSRRLAGSSQETQYF
TRBV20-1	NA	TRBJ2-1	TRBD2	TGCAGTGCTAGCGGACTAGCGGGAGTCGGTCAGGAGCAGTTCTTC	CSASGLAGVGQEQFF